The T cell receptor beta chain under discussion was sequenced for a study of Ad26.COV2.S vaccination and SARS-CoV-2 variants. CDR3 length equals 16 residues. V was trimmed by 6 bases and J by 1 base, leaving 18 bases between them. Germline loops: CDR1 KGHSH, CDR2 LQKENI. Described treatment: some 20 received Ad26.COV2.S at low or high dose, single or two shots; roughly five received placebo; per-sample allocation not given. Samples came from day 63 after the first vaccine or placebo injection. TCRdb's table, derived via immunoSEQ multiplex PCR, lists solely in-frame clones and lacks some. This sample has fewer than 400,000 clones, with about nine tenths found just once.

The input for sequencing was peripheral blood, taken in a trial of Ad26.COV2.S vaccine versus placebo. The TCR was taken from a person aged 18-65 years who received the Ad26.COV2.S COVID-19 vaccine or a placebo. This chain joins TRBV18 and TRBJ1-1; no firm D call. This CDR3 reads CASSQGSGRGNTEAFF. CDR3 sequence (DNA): TGTGCCAGCTCGCAAGGCTCCGGACGGGGGAACACTGAAGCTTTCTTT. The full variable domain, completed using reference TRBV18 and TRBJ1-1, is NAGVMQNPRHLVRRRGQEARLRCSPMKGHSHVYWYRQLPEEGLKFMVYLQKENIIDESGMPKERFSAEFPKEGPSILRIQQVVRGDSAAYFCASSQGSGRGNTEAFFGQGTRLTVV.